This T cell receptor (beta chain) derives from a study of T cells after yellow fever vaccination. Study overall: The authors sorted the EM, EMRA, CM and Tscm memory subsets using CD3, CD45RA, CCR7 and CD95. Libraries from low-cell-number fractions were prepared with the SMART-Seq v4 Ultra Low Input RNA kit. General observations from the study: Only a small proportion of the clonotypes turned up in both the CD4 and the CD8 compartments, likely arising from convergent recombination.

5'RACE template switching produced TCR cDNA carrying a universal primer site and UMIs. TCRdb itself ran the 5' RACE reads through MiXCR, one entry per CDR3 protein. This sample has fewer than 20,000 distinct CDR3 sequences, with approximately 4.1% found just once. Per germline, CDR1 LGHNA and CDR2 YSLEER. V shed 1 base and J shed 7 bases, with 11 bases lying between them. CDR3 length equals 14 residues. This clonotype was counted at least ten times. V and J are TRBV4-3 and TRBJ2-1, with D uncertain. The clonotype comes from a man younger than 45 who received the YFV17D yellow fever vaccine. The sequencing here drew on PBMCs, either bulk or a sorted T-cell subset (CD4+, CD8+, memory, or dextramer-sorted; not recorded which), taken 15 days after the yellow fever booster vaccination. CDR3 DNA sequence: TGCGCCAGCAGCCAAGTTAGGGTCGAAAATGAGCAGTTCTTC. Its protein is CASSQVRVENEQFF.